The present T cell receptor (beta chain) was sequenced within a study of blood T cell repertoires in COVID-19. Across the study: The samples span acute and convalescent COVID-19 from the United States, Italy and Spain.

Within the 2 weeks before study entry, each person in the exposed group met a COVID-19 case. The CDR3 totals 15 residues. Trimming removed 3 bases at V and 8 bases at J, with 17 bases between. CDR1 is LNHDA, CDR2 SQIVND, per germline (reference sequence). Authors' analysis steps: Amplifying reference gene primers gave estimates of nucleated cell counts. Some clones are missing from TCRdb's copy, which holds only in-frame ones; the method was immunoSEQ multiplex PCR. The V and J calls and clone size were taken over from that table, and D and trimming were inferred from the DNA. The table records 330,000 or so clones, around nine tenths of them present only once.

This chain links TRBV19 with TRBJ2-1; the D gene is possibly TRBD2 (10 bases). The sequenced sample was PBMCs or T cells enriched from blood (not recorded which). The source of this sequence is a woman aged 25 to 45 who had been exposed to COVID-19. CDR3 DNA sequence: TGTGCCAGTAGTATGGGACAGGGACTAGCGTATGAGCAGTTCTTC. Its protein product is CASSMGQGLAYEQFF.